Following are 20 T cell receptor beta chains from one sample sequenced in a study of Graves' ophthalmopathy and Graves' hyperthyroidism (dated by TCRdb to 2016 to 2019). Sequenced using an Illumina HiSeq 2000. TCR beta CDR3 regions were amplified from RNA transcripts for repertoire sequencing. The first round of RT-PCR was done with HTBI primers and the Qiagen OneStep RT-PCR kit, and was followed by a second round of multiplex PCR, then size selection and purification. TCRdb applied fastp at Q25 and MiXCR to the public reads, then kept only in-frame beta chains. Rows are combined by CDR3 protein, so each entry shows the most common genes and DNA. The sample contains under 250,000 distinct CDR3 sequences, under 30% of them found a single time. The leading ten clones occupy approximately 9.6% of the sample. The source material was peripheral blood. The receptors shown here come from a man aged 45-65 years with Graves' ophthalmopathy. Donor details come from another sample of the same person, matched by shared clones.

V gene TRBV6-1 combines with J gene TRBJ2-7; 9 bases map to TRBD2. This CDR3 contains 16 residues. Trimming took 2 bases from V and 3 from J; bases not matched to a gene: 8. The V gene's germline CDR1 is MNHNS and CDR2 SASEGT. The CDR3 is CASSEYVAGVGYEQYF. CDR3 nucleotides: TGTGCCAGCAGTGAATATGTAGCGGGAGTCGGCTACGAGCAGTACTTC.

This clonotype was seen repeatedly, ten times or more. The chain combines TRBV29-1 with TRBJ1-1; D ambiguous. Germline V gene lookup returns CDR1 SQVTM and CDR2 ANQGSEA. This CDR3 is built from 13 residues. Trimming left V 7 bases short and J 1 base short, with 13 bases between. The chain's CDR3 is CSARPFQNTEAFF. CDR3 sequence (DNA): TGCAGCGCCCGCCCCTTCCAGAACACTGAAGCTTTCTTT.

The V call is TRBV12-3 or TRBV12-4, the J call TRBJ2-5, with TRBD1 matching 8 bases. CDR3 length: 17 amino acids. J was trimmed by 0 bases and V by 5 bases; bases with no gene match: 11. The CDR3: CASSPGDWTGHQETQYF. The CDR3 DNA sequence: TGTGCCAGCAGTCCCGGGGACTGGACAGGGCACCAAGAGACCCAGTACTTC.

This clonotype was seen at least ten times. This chain uses TRBV25-1 with TRBJ1-3; D gene unclear. The CDR3 has 12 residues. CDR1 is MGHDK, CDR2 SYGVNS, per germline. V lost 11 bases and J lost 3, with 11 bases in between. CDR3 loop: CAVAGFGNTIYF. The CDR3 nucleotides are TGTGCCGTAGCGGGGTTTGGAAACACCATATATTTT.

V usage is TRBV20-1 and J usage is TRBJ2-5; TRBD2 might be the D (5 bases). The CDR3 consists of 15 residues. CDR1 is DFQATT, CDR2 SNEGSKA, per germline (reference sequence). The V end was cut by 1 base, the J end by 1 base, with 13 bases between. The CDR3 nucleotides are TGCAGTGCTAGAGGGGCCCCGAGGGCCCAAGAGACCCAGTACTTC. Translating gives CSARGAPRAQETQYF.

This clonotype showed up many times. The CDR3 here is CASSEGTGGSGYTF. For the CDR3, the DNA is TGCGCCAGCAGCGAAGGGACAGGGGGCAGTGGCTACACCTTC. V usage is TRBV5-1 and J usage is TRBJ1-2, with 12 bases that match TRBD1. CDR1 and CDR2 from the germline V gene are SGHRS and YFSETQ. V shed 4 bases and J 7 bases; nucleotides not matched to a gene: 5. The CDR3 spans 14 residues.

Ten or more counts support this clonotype. The chain uses TRBV20-1 and TRBJ1-5; D ambiguous. The CDR3 is made up of 16 amino acids. Germline loops: CDR1 DFQATT, CDR2 SNEGSKA (reference sequence). Trimming removed 0 bases from V and 0 bases from J, with 12 bases in between. Here the CDR3 DNA reads TGCAGTGCTAGAGATCCCGCGGGATCTAGCAATCAGCCCCAGCATTTT. Translated: CSARDPAGSSNQPQHF.

Here the CDR3 DNA reads TGTGCCAGTAGCTGGGACAGGGTCTATAGCAATCAGCCCCAGCATTTT. It yields the protein CASSWDRVYSNQPQHF. The chain carries TRBV19 and TRBJ1-5; TRBD1 agrees at 9 bases. Germline loops: CDR1 LNHDA, CDR2 SQIVND (reference sequence). J was trimmed by 0 bases and V by 6 bases; bases with no gene match: 6. CDR3 length equals 16 residues.

This clonotype showed up many times. This chain uses TRBV6-1 with TRBJ1-2; 10 positions match TRBD1. The J segment lost 5 bases and the V segment lost 6 bases, leaving 9 bases of the junction unmatched. CDR3 length equals 15 residues. Germline V gene lookup returns CDR1 MNHNS and CDR2 SASEGT. DNA for the CDR3: TGTGCCAGCAGAGCTTCGGGGACAGGGGATTATGGCTACACCTTC. Its translation: CASRASGTGDYGYTF.

Many counts were recorded for this clonotype. CDR3 in DNA: TGTGCCAGCAGTTTCCGGTCACCCCTCCACTTT. It is translated as CASSFRSPLHF. The chain is built from TRBV28 and TRBJ1-6; D unresolved. Per germline, CDR1 MDHEN and CDR2 SYDVKM. The CDR3 loop spans 11 amino acids. With 3 bases removed from V and 10 bases from J, the gap between germline ends came to 4 bases.

This clonotype was counted ten times or more. This CDR3 is CASSLGQQGVNEQYF. The CDR3 nucleotides are TGTGCCAGCAGCTTAGGTCAGCAGGGGGTCAACGAGCAGTACTTC. The V and J genes are TRBV7-6 and TRBJ2-7, with 7 bases fitting TRBD1. The CDR3 is made up of 15 amino acids. The germline V gene has CDR1 SGHVS and CDR2 FNYEAQ. V lost 1 base to trimming and J lost 5 bases; unmatched junction nucleotides: 8. The whole variable domain, filled in from reference TRBV7-6 and TRBJ2-7, reads GAGVSQSPRYKVTKRGQDVALRCDPISGHVSLYWYRQALGQGPEFLTYFNYEAQQDKSGLPNDRFSAERPEGSISTLTIQRTEQRDSAMYRCASSLGQQGVNEQYFGPGTRLTVT.

This clonotype has ten or more counts. The CDR3 is CSASDFLGPQETQYF. DNA of the CDR3: TGCAGTGCTAGTGACTTTCTTGGGCCTCAAGAGACCCAGTACTTC. The chain recombines TRBV20-1 with TRBJ2-5, with no clear D. With 3 bases removed from V and 2 bases from J, the gap between germline ends came to 16 bases. The CDR3 is 15 amino acids. The germline gives CDR1 DFQATT, CDR2 SNEGSKA (reference sequence).

This clonotype showed up many times. The rearrangement uses TRBV12-3 or TRBV12-4 and TRBJ1-2; perhaps TRBD1 as D (5 bases). The ends were cut back, 3 bases at V and 6 bases at J, with 8 bases in the middle. This CDR3 has 12 residues. The CDR3 DNA sequence: TGTGCCAGCAGTTTCGCGGGGCATGGCTACACCTTC. As protein: CASSFAGHGYTF.

In this sample, this clonotype turned up many times. J is TRBJ2-7 and V is TRBV30; D is undetermined. The CDR3 runs 11 residues. In germline, CDR1 is GTSNPN, CDR2 SVGIG (reference sequence). V was cut by 2 bases and J by 3 bases, with 5 bases left in between. The CDR3 bases are TGTGCCTGGAGTAAAGACTACGAGCAGTACTTC. Its translation: CAWSKDYEQYF.

This clonotype occurred many times. This sequence joins TRBV6-2 or TRBV6-3 and TRBJ2-7; possibly TRBD2 for D (6 bases). The ends were cut back, 6 bases at V and 0 bases at J, with 15 bases in the middle. The CDR3 has 15 amino acids. CDR1 is MNHEY, CDR2 SVGEGT, per germline. The CDR3 bases are TGTGCCAGCAGGATAGCGGAATTTAGCTCCTACGAGCAGTACTTC. Translation: CASRIAEFSSYEQYF.

This clonotype was seen many times. The V call is TRBV28, the J call TRBJ2-6; TRBD1 aligns across 9 bases. The V segment lost 4 bases and the J segment 0 bases; nucleotides outside the gene matches: 4. CDR1 is MDHEN, CDR2 SYDVKM, per germline. The CDR3 has 17 residues. CDR3 in DNA: TGTGCCAGCAGTTCCGGACAGGGGAACTCTGGGGCCAACGTCCTGACTTTC. This translates into CASSSGQGNSGANVLTF.

The rearrangement links TRBV28 to TRBJ2-4, with TRBD2 identical over 7 bases. Per germline, CDR1 MDHEN and CDR2 SYDVKM. There are 13 residues in the CDR3. Trimming removed 4 bases from V and 8 bases from J; junction bases left unmatched: 5. The CDR3 DNA sequence: TGTGCCAGCAGTTGGACTAGAGTCGACATTCAGTACTTC. Translating gives CASSWTRVDIQYF.

This clonotype occurred many times. The chain couples TRBV20-1 to TRBJ2-7, with 9 bases lining up with TRBD1. This CDR3 region has 15 residues. V lost 2 bases to trimming and J lost 1 base; unmatched junction nucleotides: 6. CDR1 DFQATT and CDR2 SNEGSKA come from the germline V gene (reference sequence). Here the CDR3 reads CSARPIGTGSYEQYF. The CDR3 nucleotides are TGCAGTGCTAGACCTATCGGGACAGGGTCCTACGAGCAGTACTTC.

This clonotype was seen ten or more times. V gene TRBV19 combines with J gene TRBJ2-5; 11 bases map to TRBD2. CDR3 length equals 15 residues. The trim removed 4 bases at V and 1 base at J, leaving 2 bases unmatched. Germline V CDR1 and CDR2: LNHDA, SQIVND (reference sequence). The CDR3 nucleotides read TGTGCCAGTAGTACGGGACTAGCGGCCCAAGAGACCCAGTACTTC. Protein sequence: CASSTGLAAQETQYF.

V and J are TRBV28 and TRBJ2-5, with 9 bases identical to TRBD2. The germline V gene encodes CDR1 MDHEN and CDR2 SYDVKM. This CDR3 comprises 17 residues. The trim removed 5 bases at V and 4 bases at J, leaving 14 bases unmatched. The CDR3 region has the DNA TGTGCCAGCAGTCCCTCAGCAGGTCTAGCGGGACGAGAGACCCAGTACTTC. This sequence encodes CASSPSAGLAGRETQYF.